A selection of T cell receptor beta chains follows, all from one sample in a study of CD8 T cells in ankylosing spondylitis. TCRdb used MiXCR to reprocess the 5' RACE reads, holding one entry per CDR3 protein. Among approximately 350,000 distinct CDR3 sequences listed, over 12% were seen once. Sequenced material: blood, either unsorted or a sorted T cell fraction (not recorded which). The source is a male donor with ankylosing spondylitis or in good health (not recorded which). Each CDR3 is given with its conserved first and last residue. The order of the fields is D gene, clone size, J gene, V gene, CDR3 DNA, CDR3 protein. A D gene is named only where the DNA matches it firmly. Only part of the rows carry a size: once, few, many, or a class if the clone is expanded.

D gene: .; clone size: few; J gene: TRBJ2-7; V gene: TRBV7-9; CDR3 DNA: TGTGCCAGCAGCTTAGGGACAAGTGGACGGGGCTACGAGCAGTACTTC; CDR3 protein: CASSLGTSGRGYEQYF
D gene: .; clone size: .; J gene: TRBJ2-1; V gene: TRBV6-2/TRBV6-3; CDR3 DNA: TGTGCCAGCAGTAAACTGGCGGGCGAGCAGTTCTTC; CDR3 protein: CASSKLAGEQFF
D gene: TRBD1; clone size: many; J gene: TRBJ1-5; V gene: TRBV12-3/TRBV12-4; CDR3 DNA: TGTGCCAGCAGGGGGACAGGTGATCAGCCCCAGCATTTT; CDR3 protein: CASRGTGDQPQHF
D gene: .; clone size: .; J gene: TRBJ2-1; V gene: TRBV7-2; CDR3 DNA: TGTGCCAGCAGCTTAGGGGACGGCTCCTACAATGAGCAGTTCTTC; CDR3 protein: CASSLGDGSYNEQFF
D gene: .; clone size: .; J gene: TRBJ1-2; V gene: TRBV4-2; CDR3 DNA: TGTGCCAGCAGCCCAGCCTCCTATGGCTACACCTTC; CDR3 protein: CASSPASYGYTF
D gene: TRBD1; clone size: few; J gene: TRBJ1-5; V gene: TRBV19; CDR3 DNA: TGTGCCAGTAGTGGACTCGGACAGGAGCCCCAGCATTTT; CDR3 protein: CASSGLGQEPQHF
D gene: .; clone size: .; J gene: TRBJ2-5; V gene: TRBV7-9; CDR3 DNA: TGTGCCAGCAGCTTAGCTACTGGGAAGACCCAGTACTTC; CDR3 protein: CASSLATGKTQYF
D gene: .; clone size: .; J gene: TRBJ1-1; V gene: TRBV5-1; CDR3 DNA: TGCGCCAGCAGCTTGTGGGGTGACACTGAAGCTTTCTTT; CDR3 protein: CASSLWGDTEAFF
D gene: .; clone size: .; J gene: TRBJ2-1; V gene: TRBV5-1; CDR3 DNA: TGCGCCAGCACCTTTGAAACCCGGGACTACAATGAGCAGTTCTTC; CDR3 protein: CASTFETRDYNEQFF
D gene: TRBD1; clone size: .; J gene: TRBJ2-1; V gene: TRBV19; CDR3 DNA: TGTGCCAGTAGTATGCAGGGGGCGATCCACAATGAGCAGTTCTTC; CDR3 protein: CASSMQGAIHNEQFF
D gene: .; clone size: few; J gene: TRBJ2-2; V gene: TRBV3-1; CDR3 DNA: TGTGCCAGCAAGACGGGCTCGAACACCGGGGAGCTGTTTTTT; CDR3 protein: CASKTGSNTGELFF
D gene: .; clone size: .; J gene: TRBJ2-7; V gene: TRBV14; CDR3 DNA: TGTGCCAGCAGCCAAGATATCGGCAGTTTCTCCTACGAGCAGTACTTC; CDR3 protein: CASSQDIGSFSYEQYF
D gene: .; clone size: .; J gene: TRBJ2-5; V gene: TRBV6-5; CDR3 DNA: TGTGCCAGCAGTCCCTCGACTAGGGGGCAAGAGACCCAGTACTTC; CDR3 protein: CASSPSTRGQETQYF
D gene: TRBD2; clone size: .; J gene: TRBJ2-7; V gene: TRBV3-1; CDR3 DNA: TGTGCCAGCAGCCCCCGGACTAGCGGGGGTTCCTACGAGCAGTACTTC; CDR3 protein: CASSPRTSGGSYEQYF
D gene: TRBD1; clone size: many; J gene: TRBJ1-6; V gene: TRBV12-3/TRBV12-4; CDR3 DNA: TGTGCCAGCAGCCTCCCGGGACAGAGTCATAATTCACCCCTCCACTTT; CDR3 protein: CASSLPGQSHNSPLHF
D gene: TRBD1; clone size: few; J gene: TRBJ2-7; V gene: TRBV25-1; CDR3 DNA: TGTGCCAGCAGCGGGACAGGGTTCTACGAGCAGTACTTC; CDR3 protein: CASSGTGFYEQYF
D gene: .; clone size: few; J gene: TRBJ1-5; V gene: TRBV6-6; CDR3 DNA: TGTGCCAGCACCTCGGGGGTTCAGCCCCAGCATTTT; CDR3 protein: CASTSGVQPQHF
D gene: .; clone size: few; J gene: TRBJ2-3; V gene: TRBV20-1; CDR3 DNA: TGCAGTGCTAGAGCCCGTGTAGGAGATACGCAGTATTTT; CDR3 protein: CSARARVGDTQYF
D gene: .; clone size: .; J gene: TRBJ2-2; V gene: TRBV7-9; CDR3 DNA: TGTGCCAGCAGCTCCCATGGGGGAACCGGGGAGCTGTTTTTT; CDR3 protein: CASSSHGGTGELFF
D gene: .; clone size: many; J gene: TRBJ1-2; V gene: TRBV6-1; CDR3 DNA: TGTGCCAGCATCATATCTGCAGGGGACGGCTACACCTTC; CDR3 protein: CASIISAGDGYTF
D gene: TRBD2; clone size: .; J gene: TRBJ2-1; V gene: TRBV12-3/TRBV12-4; CDR3 DNA: TGTGCCAGCAGACTAGCGGGAGAGGGTGAGCAGTTCTTC; CDR3 protein: CASRLAGEGEQFF
D gene: TRBD2; clone size: many; J gene: TRBJ2-1; V gene: TRBV5-1; CDR3 DNA: TGCGCCAGCAGCAGGGGACTAGCGGGGGGTTACAATGAGCAGTTCTTC; CDR3 protein: CASSRGLAGGYNEQFF
D gene: .; clone size: few; J gene: TRBJ2-1; V gene: TRBV19; CDR3 DNA: TGTGCCAGTAGTATAGTACGGTTAGGGCGTGAGCAGTTCTTC; CDR3 protein: CASSIVRLGREQFF
D gene: .; clone size: .; J gene: TRBJ1-3; V gene: TRBV25-1; CDR3 DNA: TGTGCCAGCAGGAGCCCCTTTGGGGAATCCATTGGAAACACCATATATTTT; CDR3 protein: CASRSPFGESIGNTIYF
D gene: .; clone size: .; J gene: TRBJ2-7; V gene: TRBV25-1; CDR3 DNA: TGTGCCAGCAGTTCCAGGATCAACTCCTACGAGCAGTACTTC; CDR3 protein: CASSSRINSYEQYF
D gene: TRBD1; clone size: .; J gene: TRBJ1-2; V gene: TRBV27; CDR3 DNA: TGTGCCAGCGCGATCCCGAGGACAGGGGGCTACTATGGCTACACCTTC; CDR3 protein: CASAIPRTGGYYGYTF
D gene: TRBD1; clone size: few; J gene: TRBJ1-5; V gene: TRBV2; CDR3 DNA: TGTGCCAGCAGATCAGACAGGGGGCCAGGTCAGCCCCAGCATTTT; CDR3 protein: CASRSDRGPGQPQHF
D gene: .; clone size: .; J gene: TRBJ1-1; V gene: TRBV15; CDR3 DNA: TGTGCCACCAGCAGAGGATCCGGGTCGGGCACTGAAGCTTTCTTT; CDR3 protein: CATSRGSGSGTEAFF
D gene: .; clone size: few; J gene: TRBJ2-1; V gene: TRBV7-8; CDR3 DNA: TGTGCCAGCAGCTCGCCCCAACAGGGCAATGAGCAGTTCTTC; CDR3 protein: CASSSPQQGNEQFF